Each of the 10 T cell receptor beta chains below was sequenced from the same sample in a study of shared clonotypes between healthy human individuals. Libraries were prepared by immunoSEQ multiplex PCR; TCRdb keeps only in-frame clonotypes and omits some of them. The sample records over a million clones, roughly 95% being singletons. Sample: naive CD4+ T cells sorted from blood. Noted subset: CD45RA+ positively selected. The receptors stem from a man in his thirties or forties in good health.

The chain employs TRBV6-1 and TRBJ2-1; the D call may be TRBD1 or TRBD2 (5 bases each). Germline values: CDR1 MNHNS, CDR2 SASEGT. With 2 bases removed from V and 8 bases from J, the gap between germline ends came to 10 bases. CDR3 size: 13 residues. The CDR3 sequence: CASSEQGGHEQFF. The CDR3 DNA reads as TGTGCCAGCAGTGAACAGGGCGGGCATGAGCAGTTCTTC.

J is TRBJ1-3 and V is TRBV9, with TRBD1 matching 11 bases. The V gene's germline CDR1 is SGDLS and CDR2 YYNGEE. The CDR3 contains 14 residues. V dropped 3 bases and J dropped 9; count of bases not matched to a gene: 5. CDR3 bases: TGTGCCAGCAGCGCCCGGACAGGGGGCACCACCATATATTTT. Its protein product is CASSARTGGTTIYF.

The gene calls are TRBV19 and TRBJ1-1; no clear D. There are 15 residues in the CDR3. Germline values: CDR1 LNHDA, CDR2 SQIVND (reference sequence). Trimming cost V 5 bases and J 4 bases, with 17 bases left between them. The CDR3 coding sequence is TGTGCCAGTAGTCCGAGGGCCCCCCGGGCCACTGAAGCTTTCTTT. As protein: CASSPRAPRATEAFF.

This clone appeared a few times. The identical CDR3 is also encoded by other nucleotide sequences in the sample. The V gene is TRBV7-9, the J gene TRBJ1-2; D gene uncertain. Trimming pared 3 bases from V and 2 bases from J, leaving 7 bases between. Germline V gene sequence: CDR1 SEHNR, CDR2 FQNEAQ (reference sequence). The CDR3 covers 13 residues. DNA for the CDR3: TGTGCCAGCAGCTTGAGGGAAAACTATGGCTACACCTTC. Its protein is CASSLRENYGYTF. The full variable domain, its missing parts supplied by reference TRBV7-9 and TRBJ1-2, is DTGVSQNPRHKITKRGQNVTFRCDPISEHNRLYWYRQTLGQGPEFLTYFQNEAQLEKSRLLSDRFSAERPKGSFSTLEIQRTEQGDSAMYLCASSLRENYGYTFGSGTRLTVV.

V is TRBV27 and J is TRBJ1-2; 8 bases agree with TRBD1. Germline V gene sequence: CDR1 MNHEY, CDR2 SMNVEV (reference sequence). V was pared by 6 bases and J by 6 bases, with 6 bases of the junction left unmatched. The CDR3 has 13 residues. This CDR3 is CASSFDRGHGYTF. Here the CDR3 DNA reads TGTGCCAGCAGCTTTGACAGGGGCCATGGCTACACCTTC.

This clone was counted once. DNA for the CDR3: TGTGCCATCAGTGAAGTAGGAGAGCAGTTCTTC. Translation: CAISEVGEQFF. The J gene is TRBJ2-1, the V gene TRBV10-3, with no clear D. Trimming took 3 bases from V and 10 from J, leaving 7 bases between them. Looked up from germline, CDR1 is ENHRY and CDR2 is SYGVKD. The CDR3 length is 11 residues.

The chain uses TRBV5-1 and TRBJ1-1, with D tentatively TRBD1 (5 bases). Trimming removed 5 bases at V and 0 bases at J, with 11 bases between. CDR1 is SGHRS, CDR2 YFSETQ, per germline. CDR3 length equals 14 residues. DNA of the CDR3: TGCGCCAGCAGACATGACAGCATGAACACTGAAGCTTTCTTT. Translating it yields CASRHDSMNTEAFF.

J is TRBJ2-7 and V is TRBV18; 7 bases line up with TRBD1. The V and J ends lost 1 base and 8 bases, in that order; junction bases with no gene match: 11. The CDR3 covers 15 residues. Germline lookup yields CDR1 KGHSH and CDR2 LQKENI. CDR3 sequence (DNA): TGTGCCAGCTCACCACAGGGGACAGCCCTTGTCCAGCAGTACTTC. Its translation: CASSPQGTALVQQYF.

CDR3 nucleotides: TGTGCCAGCAGCGAGATGCCGGGACAGATACCGAACACCGGGGAGCTGTTTTTT. Translated: CASSEMPGQIPNTGELFF. J is TRBJ2-2 and V is TRBV2; TRBD1 agrees at 7 bases. Germline CDR1 and CDR2: SNHLY and FYNNEI. With V trimmed by 6 bases and J by 0 bases, 13 bases remained unmatched. The CDR3 consists of 18 residues.

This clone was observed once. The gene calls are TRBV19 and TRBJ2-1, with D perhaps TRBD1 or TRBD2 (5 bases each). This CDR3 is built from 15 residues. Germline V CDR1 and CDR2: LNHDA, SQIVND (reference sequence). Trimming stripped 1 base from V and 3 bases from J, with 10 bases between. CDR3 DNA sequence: TGTGCCAGTAGTATAGCGTGGGGGAGCTACAATGAGCAGTTCTTC. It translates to CASSIAWGSYNEQFF.